A selection of T cell receptor beta chains follows, all from one sample in a study of blood T cell repertoires in COVID-19. Clones were read by immunoSEQ multiplex PCR, and TCRdb kept only the in-frame ones, dropping some. Here the sample spans under 250,000 clones, approximately 88% being singletons. Material for sequencing was PBMCs or T cells enriched from blood (not recorded which). All receptors come from a woman aged 30 to 39 with acute COVID-19. CDR3s include the opening cysteine and the closing phenylalanine or tryptophan. Fields, in order: J gene, D gene, V gene, clone size, CDR3 protein, CDR3 DNA. D genes are given only for firm matches. The size field is filled for only some rows; it gives once, few, many or a size class.

TRBJ1-1 TRBD1 TRBV19 NA CASTLGDRAMNTEAFF TGTGCCAGTACCCTCGGGGACAGAGCCATGAACACTGAAGCTTTCTTT
TRBJ1-6 TRBD1 TRBV28 NA CASRRQGSYNSPLHF TGTGCCAGCAGACGACAGGGGTCCTATAATTCACCCCTCCACTTT
TRBJ2-2 TRBD1 TRBV18 NA CASSPGQDPNTGELFF TGTGCCAGCTCCCCAGGACAGGACCCGAACACCGGGGAGCTGTTTTTT
TRBJ2-2 TRBD1 TRBV9 NA CASSGTGGMSGELFF TGTGCCAGCAGCGGGACAGGGGGCATGAGCGGGGAGCTGTTTTTT
TRBJ1-2 NA TRBV6-5 NA CASSYSTGQGYGYTF TGTGCCAGCAGTTACTCGACGGGTCAGGGCTATGGCTACACCTTC
TRBJ1-2 TRBD1 TRBV5-4 NA CASSAGQGQTYGYTF TGTGCCAGCAGCGCGGGACAGGGGCAGACTTATGGCTACACCTTC
TRBJ2-2 TRBD1 TRBV13 NA CASSPNPGQGTGELFF TGTGCCAGCAGCCCAAATCCGGGACAGGGTACCGGGGAGCTGTTTTTT
TRBJ2-5 NA TRBV7-8 NA CASSWTTQETQYF TGTGCCAGCAGCTGGACTACCCAAGAGACCCAGTACTTC
TRBJ1-3 TRBD1 TRBV19 NA CATMGQGVSPSGNTIYF TGTGCTACGATGGGACAGGGGGTTTCCCCCTCTGGAAACACCATATATTTT
TRBJ2-7 NA TRBV10-3 NA CAIRGGVGRTVSSYEQYF TGTGCCATCAGAGGCGGAGTAGGACGGACAGTCAGCTCCTACGAGCAGTACTTC
TRBJ2-7 NA TRBV25-1 NA CASSGPFRDTAYEQYF TGTGCCAGCAGTGGGCCCTTCCGGGACACGGCCTACGAGCAGTACTTC
TRBJ2-7 TRBD1 TRBV11-1 few CASSPGTGGSYEQYF TGTGCCAGCAGCCCCGGGACAGGGGGCTCCTACGAGCAGTACTTC
TRBJ1-2 TRBD1 TRBV6-5 NA CASSYSGTGGGGYTF TGTGCCAGCAGTTACTCCGGAACAGGGGGAGGTGGCTACACCTTC
TRBJ1-4 NA TRBV30 NA CAWSPGRAEGNEKLFF TGTGCCTGGTCACCCGGGAGGGCAGAGGGTAATGAAAAACTGTTTTTT
TRBJ1-1 NA TRBV4-1 NA CASSQMGETEAFF TGCGCCAGCAGCCAGATGGGAGAAACTGAAGCTTTCTTT
TRBJ2-3 TRBD2 TRBV4-1 NA CASSPFTGGATDTQYF TGCGCCAGCAGCCCATTTACGGGGGGGGCCACAGATACGCAGTATTTT
TRBJ1-1 NA TRBV25-1 NA CASSEQEYTEAFF TGTGCCAGCAGTGAACAGGAATACACTGAAGCTTTCTTT
TRBJ2-1 NA TRBV7-6 NA CASSLAGGGGQYNEQFF TGTGCCAGCAGCTTAGCAGGTGGCGGGGGCCAATACAATGAGCAGTTCTTC
TRBJ2-3 NA TRBV20-1 NA CSASLGWGNTDTQYF TGCAGTGCTAGTTTGGGGTGGGGCAATACAGATACGCAGTATTTT
TRBJ1-6 NA TRBV25-1 NA CASSEYFSSPLHF TGTGCCAGCAGTGAATATTTCAGTTCACCCCTCCACTTT
TRBJ2-2 NA TRBV11-3 NA CASSPAEGAAGELFF TGTGCCAGCAGCCCCGCGGAGGGGGCGGCCGGGGAGCTGTTTTTT
TRBJ2-4 TRBD1 TRBV6-1 NA CASSEGYRGYKNIQYF TGTGCCAGCAGTGAAGGCTACAGGGGGTACAAAAACATTCAGTACTTC
TRBJ1-5 NA TRBV2 NA CASRRAWDQPQHF TGTGCCAGCAGGAGGGCCTGGGATCAGCCCCAGCATTTT
TRBJ2-2 NA TRBV7-2 NA CASSLDSTRGMAGELFF TGTGCCAGCAGCTTAGATTCGACTCGGGGAATGGCCGGGGAGCTGTTTTTT
TRBJ2-7 NA TRBV7-2 NA CASSPQRSYEQYF TGTGCCAGCAGCCCCCAGAGGTCCTACGAGCAGTACTTC
TRBJ2-3 NA TRBV15 once CATSSWTSTDTQYF TGTGCCACCAGCAGCTGGACTTCCACAGATACGCAGTATTTT
TRBJ2-7 TRBD2 TRBV5-1 once CASSSDSGGAYEQYF TGCGCCAGCAGCTCAGATAGCGGGGGGGCTTACGAGCAGTACTTC
TRBJ2-5 NA TRBV5-4 NA CASSLGGIGQETQYF TGTGCCAGCAGCTTGGGAGGGATTGGGCAAGAGACCCAGTACTTC
TRBJ1-2 TRBD1 TRBV5-1 once CASSPRQGAFDYGYTF TGCGCCAGCAGCCCGAGACAGGGTGCCTTTGACTATGGCTACACCTTC